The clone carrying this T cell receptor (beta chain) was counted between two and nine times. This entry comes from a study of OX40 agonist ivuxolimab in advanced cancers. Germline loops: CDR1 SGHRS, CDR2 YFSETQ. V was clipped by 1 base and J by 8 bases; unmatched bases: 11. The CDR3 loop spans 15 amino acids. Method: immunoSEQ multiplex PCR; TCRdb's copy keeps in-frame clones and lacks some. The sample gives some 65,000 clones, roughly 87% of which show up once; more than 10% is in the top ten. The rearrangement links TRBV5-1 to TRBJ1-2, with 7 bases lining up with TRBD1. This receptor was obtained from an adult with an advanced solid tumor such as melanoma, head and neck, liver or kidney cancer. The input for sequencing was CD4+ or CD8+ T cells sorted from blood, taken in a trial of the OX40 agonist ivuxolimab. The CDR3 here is CASSLSVAGGRGYTF. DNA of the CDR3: TGCGCCAGCAGCTTGTCGGTAGCAGGGGGACGGGGCTACACCTTC.